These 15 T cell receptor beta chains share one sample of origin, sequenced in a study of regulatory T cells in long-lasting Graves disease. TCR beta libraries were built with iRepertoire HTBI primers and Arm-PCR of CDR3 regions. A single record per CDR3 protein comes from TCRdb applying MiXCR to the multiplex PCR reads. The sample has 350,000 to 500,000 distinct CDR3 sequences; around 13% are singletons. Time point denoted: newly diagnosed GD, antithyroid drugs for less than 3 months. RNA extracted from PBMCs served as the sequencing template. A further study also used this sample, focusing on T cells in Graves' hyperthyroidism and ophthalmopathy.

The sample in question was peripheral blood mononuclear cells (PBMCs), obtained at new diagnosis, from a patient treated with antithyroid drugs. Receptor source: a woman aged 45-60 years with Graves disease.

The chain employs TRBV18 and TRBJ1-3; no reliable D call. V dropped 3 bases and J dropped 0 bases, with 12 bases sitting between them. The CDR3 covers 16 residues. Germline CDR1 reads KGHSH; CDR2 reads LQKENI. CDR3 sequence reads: CASSPYDTSSGNTIYF. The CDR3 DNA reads TGTGCCAGCTCACCCTATGACACCAGCTCTGGAAACACCATATATTTT.

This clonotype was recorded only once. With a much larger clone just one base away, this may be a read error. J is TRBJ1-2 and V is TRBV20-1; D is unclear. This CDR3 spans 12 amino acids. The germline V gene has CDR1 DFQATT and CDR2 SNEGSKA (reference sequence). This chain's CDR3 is CSARVLDLRESF. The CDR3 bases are TGCAGTGCTAGGGTCCTCGACCTTCGGGAGTCCTTC.

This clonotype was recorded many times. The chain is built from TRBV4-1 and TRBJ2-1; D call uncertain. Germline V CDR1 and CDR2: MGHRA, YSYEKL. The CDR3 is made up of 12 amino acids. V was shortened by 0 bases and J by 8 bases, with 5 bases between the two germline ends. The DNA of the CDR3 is TGCGCCAGCAGCCAAGATGCTTATGAGCAGTTCTTC. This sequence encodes CASSQDAYEQFF.

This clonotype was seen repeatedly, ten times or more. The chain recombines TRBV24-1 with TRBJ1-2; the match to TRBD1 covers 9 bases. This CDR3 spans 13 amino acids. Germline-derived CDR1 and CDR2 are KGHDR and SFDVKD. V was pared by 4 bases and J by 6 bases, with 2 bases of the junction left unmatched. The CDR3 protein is CATSDGTGHGYTF. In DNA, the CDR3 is TGTGCCACCAGTGACGGGACAGGGCATGGCTACACCTTC.

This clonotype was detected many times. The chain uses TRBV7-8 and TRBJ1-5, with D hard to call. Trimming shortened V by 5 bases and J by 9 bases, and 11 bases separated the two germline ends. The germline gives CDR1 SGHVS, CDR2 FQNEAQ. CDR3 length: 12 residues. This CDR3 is CASSLGLLPQHF. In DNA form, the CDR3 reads TGTGCCAGCAGCCTAGGTTTGCTGCCCCAGCATTTT.

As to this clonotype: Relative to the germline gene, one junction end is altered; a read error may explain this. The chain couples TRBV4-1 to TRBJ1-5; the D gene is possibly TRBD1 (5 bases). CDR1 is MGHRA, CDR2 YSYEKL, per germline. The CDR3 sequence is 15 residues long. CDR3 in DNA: TGTGCCAGCAGCCAAGACAGTTATAGCAATCAGCCCCAGCATTTT. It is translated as CASSQDSYSNQPQHF.

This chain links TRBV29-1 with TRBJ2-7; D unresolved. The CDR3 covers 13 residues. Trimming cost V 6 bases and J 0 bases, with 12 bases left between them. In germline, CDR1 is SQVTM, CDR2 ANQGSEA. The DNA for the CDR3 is TGCAGCGTCCAAGCCCGAAACTCCTACGAGCAGTACTTC. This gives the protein CSVQARNSYEQYF.

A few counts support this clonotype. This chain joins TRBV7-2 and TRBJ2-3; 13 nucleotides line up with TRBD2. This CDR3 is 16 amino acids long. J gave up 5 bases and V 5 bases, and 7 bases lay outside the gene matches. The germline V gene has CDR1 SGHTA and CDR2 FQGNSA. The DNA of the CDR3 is TGTGCCAGCAGCCCGTGGACTAGCGGGAGTAAAGATACGCAGTATTTT. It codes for CASSPWTSGSKDTQYF.

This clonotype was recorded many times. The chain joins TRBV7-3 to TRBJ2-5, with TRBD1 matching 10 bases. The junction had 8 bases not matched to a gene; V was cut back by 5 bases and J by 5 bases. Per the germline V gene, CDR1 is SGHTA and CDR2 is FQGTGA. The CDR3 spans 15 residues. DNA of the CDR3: TGTGCCAGCAGCCAGGGACAGGGGATGGCGGAGACCCAGTACTTC. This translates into CASSQGQGMAETQYF.

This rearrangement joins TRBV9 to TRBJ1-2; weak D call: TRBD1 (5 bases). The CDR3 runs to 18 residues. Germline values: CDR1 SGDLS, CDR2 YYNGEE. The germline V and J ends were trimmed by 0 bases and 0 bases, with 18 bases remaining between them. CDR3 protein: CASSVAAGGPRPNYGYTF. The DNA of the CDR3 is TGTGCCAGCAGCGTAGCGGCGGGGGGACCGCGGCCTAACTATGGCTACACCTTC. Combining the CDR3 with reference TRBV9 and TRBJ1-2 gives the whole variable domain DSGVTQTPKHLITATGQRVTLRCSPRSGDLSVYWYQQSLDQGLQFLIQYYNGEERAKGNILERFSAQQFPDLHSELNLSSLELGDSALYFCASSVAAGGPRPNYGYTFGSGTRLTVV.

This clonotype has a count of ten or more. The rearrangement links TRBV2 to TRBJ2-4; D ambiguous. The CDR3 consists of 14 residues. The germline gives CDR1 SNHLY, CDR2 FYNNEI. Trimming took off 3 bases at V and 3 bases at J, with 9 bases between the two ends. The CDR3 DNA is TGTGCCAGCAGTGACGGCGCGAACAAAAACATTCAGTACTTC. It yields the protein CASSDGANKNIQYF.

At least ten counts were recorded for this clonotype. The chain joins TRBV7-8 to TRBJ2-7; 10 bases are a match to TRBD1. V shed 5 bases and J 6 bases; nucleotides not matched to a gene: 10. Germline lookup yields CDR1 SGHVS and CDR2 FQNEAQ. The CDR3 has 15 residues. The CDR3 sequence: CASSPTGTGASEQYF. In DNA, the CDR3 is TGTGCCAGCAGCCCGACCGGGACAGGGGCGTCCGAGCAGTACTTC.

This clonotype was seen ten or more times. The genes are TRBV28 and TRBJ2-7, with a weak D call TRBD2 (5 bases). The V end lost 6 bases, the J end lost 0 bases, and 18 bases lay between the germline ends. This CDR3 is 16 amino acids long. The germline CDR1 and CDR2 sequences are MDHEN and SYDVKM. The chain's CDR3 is CASRSIRGIPSYEQYF. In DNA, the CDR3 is TGTGCCAGCAGATCTATCCGGGGTATTCCCTCCTACGAGCAGTACTTC.

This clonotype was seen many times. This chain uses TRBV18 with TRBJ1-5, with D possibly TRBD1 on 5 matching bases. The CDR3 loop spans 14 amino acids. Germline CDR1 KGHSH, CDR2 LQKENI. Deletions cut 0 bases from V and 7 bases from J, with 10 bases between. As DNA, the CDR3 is TGTGCCAGCTCACCACCTGGCGGGGGACAGCCCCAGCATTTT. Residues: CASSPPGGGQPQHF.

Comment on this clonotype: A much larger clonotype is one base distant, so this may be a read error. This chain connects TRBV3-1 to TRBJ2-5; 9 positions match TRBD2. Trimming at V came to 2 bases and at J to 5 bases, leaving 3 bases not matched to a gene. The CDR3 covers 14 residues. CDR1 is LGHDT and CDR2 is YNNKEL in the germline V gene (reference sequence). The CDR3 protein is CASSQSLAGETQYF. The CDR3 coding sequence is TGTGCCAGCAGCCAAAGTCTAGCGGGGGAGACCCAGTACTTC.